The table lists the clone carrying this T cell receptor (beta chain) with a few counts. Its antigen is unknown. Through a sample-barcoded 5' primer and a J-beta primer mix, a second PCR was run for roughly 6 to 11 cycles. Using its own MiXCR run on the 5' RACE reads, TCRdb lists one record per CDR3 protein. The table records 1,100,000 or so distinct CDR3 sequences, over 35% of them present only once. Germline CDR1 LGHDT, CDR2 YNNKEL (reference sequence). The CDR3 consists of 15 residues. The V and J ends lost 5 bases and 3 bases, in that order; junction bases with no gene match: 5. The data originate from a study of blood T cells in healthy people across ages. The wider study: Researchers report that template switching captured about one barcoded beta molecule per two T cells.

Findings and caveats of the study: Older age coincided with a roughly linear decline in TCR beta diversity per million T cells. Greater diversity and more naive CD4+ cells were seen in long-lived donors than in aged donors. For the donors, CMV status was unknown and possibly confounded expanded clonotype changes.

Sequenced sample: blood. The chain is built from TRBV3-1 and TRBJ2-1; 9 bases agree with TRBD2. The sequence derives from a woman aged 55-70 years in good health. The CDR3: CASSALAGNYNEQFF. CDR3 nucleotide sequence: TGTGCCAGCAGCGCCCTAGCGGGAAACTACAATGAGCAGTTCTTC.